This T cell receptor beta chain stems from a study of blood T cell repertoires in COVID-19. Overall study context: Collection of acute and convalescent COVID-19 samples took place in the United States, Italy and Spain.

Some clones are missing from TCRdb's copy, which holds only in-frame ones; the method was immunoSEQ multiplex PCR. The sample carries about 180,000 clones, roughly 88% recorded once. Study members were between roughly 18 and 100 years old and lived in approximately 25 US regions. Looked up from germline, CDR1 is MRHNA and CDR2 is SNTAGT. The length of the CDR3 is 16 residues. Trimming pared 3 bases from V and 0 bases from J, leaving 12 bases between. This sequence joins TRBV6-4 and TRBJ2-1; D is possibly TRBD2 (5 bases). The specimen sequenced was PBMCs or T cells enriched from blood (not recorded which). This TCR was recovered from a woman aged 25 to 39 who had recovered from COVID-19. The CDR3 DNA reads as TGTGCCAGCAGTGAAGACGCGGGCACCTCCTACAATGAGCAGTTCTTC. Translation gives CASSEDAGTSYNEQFF.